These 32 T cell receptor beta chains share one sample of origin, sequenced in a study of cytomegalovirus exposure and HLA in healthy donors (dated by TCRdb to 2016 to 2017). The method was the immunoSEQ multiplex PCR assay. A mixture of 60 forward primers for TCR Vbeta segments and 13 reverse primers for TCR Jbeta segments was used in the multiplex PCR. As stored in TCRdb, this immuneACCESS dataset retains in-frame rearrangements with V and J assigned. A fraction of the clones does not appear; measured against another copy, unresolved V genes explain less than half of the discrepancy, and the remainder lacks a known reason. This sample has some 150,000 clones in its table, and over 60% of those were observed once. The ten top clones hold just under 6.5% of the sample. The sequencing sample was made of PBMCs. All receptors derive from a man aged 35-49 years in good health and CMV-seropositive.

The genes are TRBV7-3 and TRBJ2-5, with TRBD2 identical over 12 bases. Germline V gene sequence: CDR1 SGHTA, CDR2 FQGTGA. V lost 5 bases to trimming and J lost 6 bases; unmatched junction nucleotides: 4. The CDR3 covers 14 residues. CDR3: CASSPTSGSQTQYF. The CDR3 DNA follows: TGTGCCAGCAGCCCGACTAGCGGGAGCCAGACCCAGTACTTC.

The CDR3, as DNA: TGTGCCAGCAGCTCGACTAGCGGGAGCTTCATGGGATCCTACAATGAGCAGTTCTTC. Translated: CASSSTSGSFMGSYNEQFF. This chain joins TRBV11-2 and TRBJ2-1; TRBD2 matches 12 bases. The V gene end was trimmed by 4 bases and the J gene end by 1 base; junction bases not matched to a gene: 11. CDR1 is SGHAT and CDR2 is FQNNGV in the germline V gene. The CDR3 contains 19 residues.

There are a few counts of this clone. V usage is TRBV2 and J usage is TRBJ1-4; TRBD1 aligns across 8 bases. Germline trimming cut 5 bases from V and 0 bases from J; bases unmatched to any gene: 5. The CDR3 has 16 amino acids. Per the germline V gene, CDR1 is SNHLY and CDR2 is FYNNEI. This CDR3 reads CASSHRGIATNEKLFF. CDR3 DNA sequence: TGTGCCAGCAGTCACAGGGGGATCGCAACTAATGAAAAACTGTTTTTT.

This chain uses TRBV7-8 with TRBJ2-7; TRBD1 is a possible D gene (5 bases). The germline V gene encodes CDR1 SGHVS and CDR2 FQNEAQ. CDR3 size: 14 residues. Trimming left V 2 bases short and J 0 bases short, with 8 bases between. As DNA, the CDR3 is TGTGCCAGCAGCTTATCAGGGTCCTCCTACGAGCAGTACTTC. It codes for CASSLSGSSYEQYF.

The J gene is TRBJ2-7, the V gene TRBV28, with a weak D call TRBD1 (6 bases). The CDR3 runs to 13 residues. Germline V gives CDR1 MDHEN, CDR2 SYDVKM. V lost 6 bases to trimming and J lost 0 bases, with 9 bases between them. The CDR3 loop is CASRRQASYEQYF. CDR3 in DNA: TGTGCCAGCAGGCGACAGGCCTCCTACGAGCAGTACTTC.

The V call is TRBV5-6, the J call TRBJ2-5, with 13 bases that match TRBD2. Trimming removed 3 bases from V and 5 bases from J; junction bases left unmatched: 10. This CDR3 has 17 amino acids. Germline lookup yields CDR1 SGHDT and CDR2 YYEEEE. DNA of the CDR3: TGTGCCAGCAGCTCTAGGACTAGCGGGAGCTATGGGGAGACCCAGTACTTC. It specifies CASSSRTSGSYGETQYF.

V usage is TRBV5-6 and J usage is TRBJ1-2; no clear D. This CDR3 comprises 15 residues. Trimming cost V 4 bases and J 7 bases, with 20 bases left between them. Per the germline V gene, CDR1 is SGHDT and CDR2 is YYEEEE. The DNA of the CDR3 is TGTGCCAGCAGCACTGGGTCGAGGATGGCGGGTGGCTACACCTTC. As protein: CASSTGSRMAGGYTF.

This chain uses TRBV5-1 with TRBJ2-3, with 7 bases fitting TRBD2. J lost 3 bases, V lost 4 bases, and 11 bases had no gene match. The CDR3 extends over 16 amino acids. Germline lookup yields CDR1 SGHRS and CDR2 YFSETQ. The CDR3 reads CASSPGGSYGTDTQYF. CDR3 sequence (DNA): TGCGCCAGCAGCCCCGGCGGGAGCTACGGGACAGATACGCAGTATTTT.

In this sample, this clone turned up a few times. The chain has TRBV4-1 and TRBJ1-1; D is ambiguous. CDR1 is MGHRA and CDR2 is YSYEKL in the germline V gene. The CDR3 has 16 amino acids. V was cut by 4 bases and J by 3 bases, with 18 bases left in between. In DNA form, the CDR3 reads TGCGCCAGCAGCCCCGGTCAGCGGGAGCGGTACACTGAAGCTTTCTTT. Its protein is CASSPGQRERYTEAFF.

The chain employs TRBV7-2 and TRBJ2-7, with D perhaps matching TRBD2 (6 bases). This CDR3 has 15 amino acids. Germline V CDR1 and CDR2: SGHTA, FQGNSA. The V end was cut by 1 base, the J end by 3 bases, with 13 bases between. CDR3: CASSLVFGSRYEQYF. The CDR3 coding sequence is TGTGCCAGCAGCTTAGTGTTCGGGAGCCGCTACGAGCAGTACTTC.

This chain links TRBV29-1 with TRBJ2-2; TRBD2 matches at 8 bases. The V gene's germline CDR1 is SQVTM and CDR2 ANQGSEA. The CDR3 has 13 amino acids. CDR3 loop: CPMAGGQTGELFF. In nucleotides, the CDR3 is TGCCCCATGGCGGGAGGCCAAACCGGGGAGCTGTTTTTT.

This chain links TRBV28 with TRBJ1-1, with D perhaps TRBD1 (5 bases). From germline, CDR1 is MDHEN and CDR2 SYDVKM. The CDR3 length is 14 residues. Trimming removed 7 bases at V and 1 base at J, with 13 bases between. In nucleotides, the CDR3 is TGTGCCAGCAATCTCAGGGTCGGGAACACTGAAGCTTTCTTT. The encoded protein is CASNLRVGNTEAFF.

This clone has only one observation. The chain recombines TRBV2 with TRBJ2-5, with 10 bases fitting TRBD1. The CDR3 is 15 amino acids. Germline V gene sequence: CDR1 SNHLY, CDR2 FYNNEI. V was pared by 6 bases and J by 4 bases, with 8 bases of the junction left unmatched. CDR3 protein: CASREGTGVVETQYF. The CDR3 bases are TGTGCCAGCAGGGAGGGGACAGGGGTCGTAGAGACCCAGTACTTC.

In this sample, this clone turned up a few times. The chain is built from TRBV5-1 and TRBJ2-1, with 7 positions matching TRBD2. This CDR3 comprises 13 residues. Trimming cost V 4 bases and J 14 bases; bases outside gene matches: 12. The germline V gene has CDR1 SGHRS and CDR2 YFSETQ. CDR3 sequence: CASSQRDSRVEFF. The CDR3 DNA sequence: TGCGCCAGCAGCCAGCGGGACTCCCGTGTGGAGTTCTTC.

Comments on this clone: The junction and the germline gene differ at one end; a read error may be behind it. This chain connects TRBV10-3 to TRBJ2-6, with 11 bases that match TRBD2. The germline CDR1 and CDR2 sequences are ENHRY and SYGVKD. This CDR3 region has 15 residues. The CDR3 sequence: CAALAGGSGANGLTF. DNA of the CDR3: TGTGCCGCCCTAGCGGGAGGCTCTGGGGCCAACGGCCTGACTTTC.

The chain employs TRBV11-3 and TRBJ2-2; weak D call: TRBD1 (6 bases). This CDR3 spans 14 amino acids. Germline CDR1 and CDR2: SGHNT and YENEEA. Trimming shortened V by 2 bases and J by 6 bases, and 10 bases separated the two germline ends. DNA for the CDR3: TGTGCCAGCAGCTTACAGGGGACGGCCGGGGAGCTGTTTTTT. Encoded protein: CASSLQGTAGELFF. The full variable domain, in which reference TRBV11-3 and TRBJ2-2 provide the parts outside the CDR3, is EAGVVQSPRYKIIEKKQPVAFWCNPISGHNTLYWYLQNLGQGPELLIRYENEEAVDDSQLPKDRFSAERLKGVDSTLKIQPAELGDSAVYLCASSLQGTAGELFFGEGSRLTVL.

This clone was seen more than once but under ten times. The V call is TRBV7-9, the J call TRBJ1-3, with D possibly matching TRBD1 (6 bases). The CDR3 consists of 15 residues. Germline V gene sequence: CDR1 SEHNR, CDR2 FQNEAQ (reference sequence). Trimming left V 1 base short and J 2 bases short, with 9 bases between. The CDR3 is CASSLGGDTGNTIYF. CDR3 sequence (DNA): TGTGCCAGCAGCTTAGGAGGGGACACTGGAAACACCATATATTTT.

In its sample, this clone was seen a few times. The chain joins TRBV18 to TRBJ1-5, with TRBD1 matching 8 bases. CDR3 size: 13 residues. J was trimmed by 11 bases and V by 3 bases; bases with no gene match: 6. The germline CDR1 and CDR2 sequences are KGHSH and LQKENI. CDR3 sequence reads: CASSPGQEGSQHF. The CDR3 DNA follows: TGTGCCAGCTCACCGGGACAGGAAGGATCCCAGCATTTT.

In DNA form, the CDR3 reads TGTGCCTGGAGTGTTAAACGGTCGTCTAACTATGGCTACACCTTC. Translated: CAWSVKRSSNYGYTF. The chain uses TRBV30 and TRBJ1-2; D gene uncertain. Trimming left V 0 bases short and J 0 bases short, with 11 bases between. The length of the CDR3 is 15 residues. Germline CDR1 is GTSNPN and CDR2 is SVGIG (reference sequence). The variable domain in full, completed from reference TRBV30 and TRBJ1-2, reads SQTIHQWPATLVQPVGSPLSLECTVEGTSNPNLYWYRQAAGRGLQLLFYSVGIGQISSEVPQNLSASRPQDRQFILSSKKLLLSDSGFYLCAWSVKRSSNYGYTFGSGTRLTVV.

This clone was observed a handful of times. The chain links TRBV12-5 to TRBJ2-7; TRBD1 matches 8 bases. V lost 5 bases and J lost 1; bases outside the gene matches: 13. The CDR3 loop spans 17 amino acids. The germline gives CDR1 LGHNT, CDR2 FRNRAP. CDR3 DNA: TGTGCTAGTGGTCCCTGGACAGGGTGGAATAGGTCCTACGAGCAGTACTTC. Translation gives CASGPWTGWNRSYEQYF.

The V and J genes are TRBV11-3 and TRBJ2-5, with 14 bases lining up with TRBD2. The trim removed 5 bases at V and 5 bases at J, leaving 13 bases unmatched. The germline V gene has CDR1 SGHNT and CDR2 YENEEA. This CDR3 region has 18 residues. CDR3 loop: CASSPGLAGDWISETQYF. CDR3 bases: TGTGCCAGCAGCCCGGGACTAGCGGGAGATTGGATTTCGGAGACCCAGTACTTC.

The chain has TRBV6-5 and TRBJ1-4, with a weak D call TRBD1 (6 bases). The CDR3 covers 15 residues. Germline V gene data show CDR1 as MNHEY and CDR2 as SVGAGI. Trimming stripped 8 bases from V and 3 bases from J, with 16 bases between. CDR3 nucleotide sequence: TGTGCCAGCGGTCTACGGGGGGCGCCTAATGAAAAACTGTTTTTT. Protein product: CASGLRGAPNEKLFF.

This clone was seen a few times. The rearrangement links TRBV6-1 to TRBJ2-2; D call uncertain. Trimming left V 1 base short and J 0 bases short, with 9 bases between. The CDR3 is 16 amino acids. Germline V gives CDR1 MNHNS, CDR2 SASEGT. CDR3 in amino acids: CASSEVVLANTGELFF. The DNA of the CDR3 is TGTGCCAGCAGTGAAGTGGTGTTAGCGAACACCGGGGAGCTGTTTTTT.

The rearrangement joins TRBV5-1 to TRBJ2-1; tentative D call: TRBD2 (6 bases). CDR1 is SGHRS, CDR2 YFSETQ, per germline. Trimming took 4 bases from V and 6 from J, leaving 23 bases between them. The CDR3 sequence is 17 residues long. The CDR3 DNA follows: TGCGCCAGCAGCCGGGTGTCGGGAGATCGGTCTGGCAATGAGCAGTTCTTC. Translation gives CASSRVSGDRSGNEQFF.

Details on this clone: The junction departs from the called germline gene at one end, perhaps through a read error. V usage is TRBV5-1 and J usage is TRBJ2-1; 11 bases map to TRBD2. In germline, CDR1 is SGHRS, CDR2 YFSETQ. CDR3 length: 14 amino acids. CDR3 DNA: TGCACCAGCAGGGGACTAGCGGCCATGAATGAGCAGTTCTTC. It encodes CTSRGLAAMNEQFF.

This chain uses TRBV6-4 with TRBJ1-1, with 7 bases fitting TRBD1. Trimming at V came to 6 bases and at J to 4 bases, leaving 5 bases not matched to a gene. Per the germline V gene, CDR1 is MRHNA and CDR2 is SNTAGT. The CDR3 contains 13 residues. The CDR3 region has the DNA TGTGCCAGCAGCCGGACAGGATCCACTGAAGCTTTCTTT. Residues: CASSRTGSTEAFF.

This clone was detected a few times. J is TRBJ2-5 and V is TRBV28; 12 positions agree with TRBD2. The length of the CDR3 is 15 residues. Germline CDR1 is MDHEN and CDR2 is SYDVKM. V trimming: 3 bases; J trimming: 2 bases; junction bases outside the gene matches: 1. The CDR3: CASSFLAGGQETQYF. The CDR3, as DNA: TGTGCCAGCAGTTTTCTAGCGGGAGGGCAAGAGACCCAGTACTTC.

The chain uses TRBV10-2 and TRBJ1-3; D remains unclear. V shed 5 bases and J shed 0 bases, with 14 bases lying between them. This CDR3 contains 16 residues. Germline V lookup: CDR1 WSHSY, CDR2 SAAADI. The CDR3 is CASSLGTISSGNTIYF. As DNA, the CDR3 is TGCGCCAGCAGTCTGGGCACCATAAGCTCTGGAAACACCATATATTTT.

The chain recombines TRBV11-2 with TRBJ2-1, with 7 positions matching TRBD1. Germline CDR1 is SGHAT and CDR2 is FQNNGV. Trimming removed 9 bases from V and 7 bases from J; junction bases left unmatched: 15. The CDR3 has 15 residues. The CDR3 DNA reads TGTGCCAGTTACCCTAGGACAGGTTACGGGAATGAGCAGTTCTTC. This codes for CASYPRTGYGNEQFF.

The V call is TRBV6-6, the J call TRBJ2-1, with D perhaps matching TRBD2 (6 bases). CDR3 length: 16 amino acids. Germline CDR1 MNHNY, CDR2 SVGAGI (reference sequence). V shed 5 bases and J shed 6 bases, with 20 bases lying between them. DNA of the CDR3: TGTGCCAGCAGTGGATCCGGGGCGGGGCCCTTCAATGAGCAGTTCTTC. Protein: CASSGSGAGPFNEQFF.

This clone was seen a handful of times. The genes are TRBV6-5 and TRBJ2-7; 7 bases align to TRBD2. Germline assignment: CDR1 MNHEY and CDR2 SVGAGI. This CDR3 spans 14 amino acids. Unmatched junction bases numbered 5, after V lost 5 bases and J lost 1 base. The CDR3 loop reads CASSPGEGSYEQYF. The DNA for the CDR3 is TGTGCCAGCAGTCCCGGGGAGGGATCCTACGAGCAGTACTTC.

The rearrangement joins TRBV10-3 to TRBJ1-2; maybe TRBD1 (5 bases). Germline CDR1 is ENHRY and CDR2 is SYGVKD. The V and J ends lost 7 bases and 4 bases respectively, with 13 bases between them. The CDR3 extends over 13 amino acids. The CDR3 DNA sequence: TGTGCCATCAAGCCGACAGAAACCTATGGCTACACCTTC. This gives the protein CAIKPTETYGYTF.